This entry is about one T cell receptor beta chain. The sample is drawn from a study of OX40 agonist ivuxolimab in advanced cancers. In the study overall: Participants averaged approximately 65 years of age (range roughly 20 to 90) and were less than 85% male.

Blood specimens came from baseline, cycle 4 day 1, and cycle 7 day 1. V shed 5 bases and J 1 base; nucleotides not matched to a gene: 9. This CDR3 is 17 amino acids long. The germline V gene encodes CDR1 LNHDA and CDR2 SQIVND (reference sequence). Data came from immunoSEQ multiplex PCR; TCRdb stores just in-frame clones and leaves some out. Of about 58,000 clones listed, roughly 84% were seen once; the top ten hold approximately 1%. The TCR comes from an adult with an advanced solid tumor such as melanoma, head and neck, liver or kidney cancer. The V call is TRBV19, the J call TRBJ1-4; the match to TRBD1 covers 8 bases. Source: CD4+ or CD8+ T cells sorted from blood, taken in a trial of the OX40 agonist ivuxolimab. This chain's CDR3 is CASSFIGRGRTNEKLFF. The CDR3 DNA reads as TGTGCCAGTAGTTTTATCGGCAGGGGGCGAACTAATGAAAAACTGTTTTTT.